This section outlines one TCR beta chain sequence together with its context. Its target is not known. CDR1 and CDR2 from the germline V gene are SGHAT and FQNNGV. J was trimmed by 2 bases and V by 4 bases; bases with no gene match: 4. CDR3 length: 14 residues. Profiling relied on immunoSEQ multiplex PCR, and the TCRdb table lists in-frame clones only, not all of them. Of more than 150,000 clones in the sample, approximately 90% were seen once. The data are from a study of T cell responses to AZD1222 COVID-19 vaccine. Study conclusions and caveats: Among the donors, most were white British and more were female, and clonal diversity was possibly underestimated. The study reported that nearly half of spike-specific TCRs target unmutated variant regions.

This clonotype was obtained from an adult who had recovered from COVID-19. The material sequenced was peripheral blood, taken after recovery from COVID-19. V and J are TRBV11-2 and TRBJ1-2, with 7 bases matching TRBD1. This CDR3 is CASSWDSSNYGYTF. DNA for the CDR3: TGTGCCAGCAGCTGGGACAGTTCCAACTATGGCTACACCTTC.